The 12 T cell receptor beta chains presented below share a single source sample, sequenced in a study of cytomegalovirus exposure and HLA in healthy donors. Vbeta (60) and Jbeta (13) primers were used in the PCR. Generated by immunoSEQ multiplex PCR, the TCRdb table keeps only in-frame clones and is missing some. The sample has roughly 160,000 clones, around 80% seen once; the top ten hold about 4.5%. Sequences were obtained from PBMCs. These receptors all stem from a man aged 25 to 40 in good health and CMV-seronegative.

The gene calls are TRBV11-1 and TRBJ2-2; D gene ambiguous. Germline lookup yields CDR1 SGHAT and CDR2 FQDESV (reference sequence). V lost 6 bases and J lost 9, with 17 bases in between. The CDR3 runs 14 residues. Here the CDR3 reads CASSSLGGLRELFF. CDR3 sequence (DNA): TGTGCCAGCAGTTCACTTGGCGGCCTCCGGGAGCTGTTTTTT. Using reference TRBV11-1 and TRBJ2-2 for the parts outside the CDR3, the full variable domain is EAEVAQSPRYKITEKSQAVAFWCDPISGHATLYWYRQILGQGPELLVQFQDESVVDDSQLPKDRFSAERLKGVDSTLKIQPAELGDSAMYLCASSSLGGLRELFFGEGSRLTVL.

V usage is TRBV7-8 and J usage is TRBJ1-6; possible D gene TRBD1, 5 bases. Germline V CDR1 and CDR2: SGHVS, FQNEAQ. Trimming left V 2 bases short and J 2 bases short, with 13 bases between. The CDR3 contains 17 residues. The CDR3 is CASSLIVREAYNSPLHF. In DNA form, the CDR3 reads TGTGCCAGCAGCTTAATAGTCAGGGAGGCCTATAATTCACCCCTCCACTTT.

The genes are TRBV5-1 and TRBJ2-7; perhaps TRBD1 as D (5 bases). V lost 2 bases, J lost 0 bases, and 9 bases lay in between. This CDR3 contains 14 residues. CDR1 and CDR2 (germline): SGHRS, YFSETQ. The CDR3 region is CASSFGHLSYEQYF. The CDR3 bases are TGCGCCAGCAGCTTTGGACACCTCTCCTACGAGCAGTACTTC.

This sequence joins TRBV4-1 and TRBJ2-7, with TRBD2 as a possible D gene (5 bases). V was trimmed by 0 bases and J by 3 bases, leaving 12 bases between them. Germline V gene lookup returns CDR1 MGHRA and CDR2 YSYEKL. This CDR3 spans 15 amino acids. Here the CDR3 reads CASSQDSGLLYEQYF. The CDR3 nucleotides read TGCGCCAGCAGCCAAGATAGTGGACTCCTCTACGAGCAGTACTTC.

This chain links TRBV10-2 with TRBJ1-1, with D hard to call. CDR3 length: 12 residues. CDR1 is WSHSY and CDR2 is SAAADI in the germline V gene. The ends were cut back, 7 bases at V and 1 base at J, with 7 bases in the middle. CDR3 bases: TGCGCCAGCAACGGAGGGAACACTGAAGCTTTCTTT. It codes for CASNGGNTEAFF.

The rearrangement links TRBV27 to TRBJ1-1; D might be TRBD1 (6 bases). Germline V gene sequence: CDR1 MNHEY, CDR2 SMNVEV (reference sequence). The CDR3 is 17 residues long. Trimming removed 5 bases at V and 0 bases at J, with 19 bases between. The CDR3: CASSLTTPGTLNTEAFF. DNA for the CDR3: TGTGCCAGCAGTCTTACTACCCCCGGGACATTGAACACTGAAGCTTTCTTT.

This chain uses TRBV9 with TRBJ2-2; D uncertain. V lost 4 bases and J 6 bases, leaving 19 bases between the germline ends. The CDR3 covers 16 residues. The germline V gene has CDR1 SGDLS and CDR2 YYNGEE. As DNA, the CDR3 is TGTGCCAGCAGCTTTGGGCCCGCCCTTTCACCCGGGGAGCTGTTTTTT. The encoded protein is CASSFGPALSPGELFF. Full variable domain (remainder filled in from reference TRBV9 and TRBJ2-2): DSGVTQTPKHLITATGQRVTLRCSPRSGDLSVYWYQQSLDQGLQFLIQYYNGEERAKGNILERFSAQQFPDLHSELNLSSLELGDSALYFCASSFGPALSPGELFFGEGSRLTVL.

The chain employs TRBV5-1 and TRBJ1-1; D gene ambiguous. This CDR3 contains 12 residues. CDR1 and CDR2 (germline): SGHRS, YFSETQ. Trimming shortened V by 4 bases and J by 1 base, and 5 bases separated the two germline ends. The DNA of the CDR3 is TGCGCCAGCAGCCCTTCGAACACTGAAGCTTTCTTT. Its protein is CASSPSNTEAFF.

The V and J genes are TRBV4-3 and TRBJ2-1; unclear D gene. CDR1 and CDR2 from the germline V gene are LGHNA and YSLEER. This CDR3 spans 13 amino acids. Trimming pared 2 bases from V and 7 bases from J, leaving 9 bases between. The chain's CDR3 is CASSQILENEQFF. As DNA, the CDR3 is TGCGCCAGCAGCCAAATCTTAGAGAATGAGCAGTTCTTC.

The V gene is TRBV20-1, the J gene TRBJ2-1, with no clear D. V shed 3 bases and J shed 8 bases, with 5 bases lying between them. This CDR3 region has 10 residues. Germline CDR1 DFQATT, CDR2 SNEGSKA (reference sequence). The CDR3 loop is CSASDYEQFF. The DNA for the CDR3 is TGCAGTGCTAGTGACTATGAGCAGTTCTTC.

This clone was recorded once. The genes are TRBV6-5 and TRBJ2-7; weak D call: TRBD1 (6 bases). CDR1 and CDR2 from the germline V gene are MNHEY and SVGAGI. This CDR3 has 12 residues. V lost 5 bases, J lost 1 base, and 6 bases lay in between. The CDR3 DNA follows: TGTGCCAGCAGTAGGGGGTCCTACGAGCAGTACTTC. Its protein product is CASSRGSYEQYF.

This clone was counted only a few times. The chain recombines TRBV6-1 with TRBJ1-1; D possibly corresponds to TRBD1 (6 bases). Germline V gene sequence: CDR1 MNHNS, CDR2 SASEGT. Deletions cut 7 bases from V and 1 base from J, with 10 bases between. The CDR3 runs to 13 residues. The chain's CDR3 is CASTDRPNTEAFF. The CDR3 bases are TGTGCCAGCACTGACAGGCCGAACACTGAAGCTTTCTTT.